Following are 31 T cell receptor beta chains from one sample sequenced in a study of blood T cells in healthy people across ages. A sample-barcoded 5' primer and a J-beta primer mix were used in a second PCR of about 7 to 12 cycles. TCRdb re-called the 5' RACE reads through MiXCR, storing one row per CDR3 protein. The sample shows around 500,000 distinct CDR3 sequences, about 27% of them seen only once. The same data also contributed to another study, on T cells of mothers and their children.

Sample: blood. These receptor sequences come from a boy aged 2 to 9 in good health.

This clonotype came up many times. Its ends do not fully match the called genes, so a read error is possible. V and J are TRBV2 and TRBJ2-7, with D perhaps TRBD2 (5 bases). This CDR3 spans 12 amino acids. Germline values: CDR1 SNHLY, CDR2 FYNNEI. The CDR3: CASSGIDYAKDF. Written as DNA, the CDR3 is TGTGCCAGCAGTGGTATAGACTACGCTAAGGACTTC.

The CDR3 nucleotides read TGTGCCAGCAGTGAATTGGGCGAGCAGTACTTC. Its protein product is CASSELGEQYF. The chain joins TRBV25-1 to TRBJ2-5; no reliable D call. The J call is uncertain, as TRBJ2-7 better fits the DNA end. Per the germline V gene, CDR1 is MGHDK and CDR2 is SYGVNS. CDR3 length equals 11 residues.

The gene calls are TRBV20-1 and TRBJ2-6; 7 nucleotides line up with TRBD2. Trimming removed 6 bases from V and 0 bases from J; junction bases left unmatched: 8. The germline V gene encodes CDR1 DFQATT and CDR2 SNEGSKA (reference sequence). The CDR3 consists of 16 residues. CDR3 amino acids: CSASGAPHSGANVLTF. Here the CDR3 DNA reads TGCAGTGCCAGCGGGGCTCCCCACTCTGGGGCCAACGTCCTGACTTTC.

The chain recombines TRBV7-9 with TRBJ2-7; TRBD2 aligns across 9 bases. The length of the CDR3 is 15 residues. Germline V gene sequence: CDR1 SEHNR, CDR2 FQNEAQ (reference sequence). The J segment lost 3 bases and the V segment lost 0 bases, leaving 3 bases of the junction unmatched. Here the CDR3 reads CASSLARGRGYEQYF. The CDR3 region has the DNA TGTGCCAGCAGCTTAGCTCGCGGGAGGGGCTACGAGCAGTACTTC.

V and J are TRBV7-9 and TRBJ1-1; D is undetermined. This CDR3 has 13 amino acids. V dropped 2 bases and J dropped 4 bases, with 8 bases sitting between them. Germline V gene data show CDR1 as SEHNR and CDR2 as FQNEAQ (reference sequence). CDR3 bases: TGTGCCAGCAGCTTACACAGTGGCACTGAAGCTTTCTTT. It specifies CASSLHSGTEAFF.

V is TRBV20-1 and J is TRBJ2-1; maybe TRBD1 (6 bases). The better agreement between TRBJ2-7 and the DNA end casts doubt on the J call. CDR1 DFQATT and CDR2 SNEGSKA come from the germline V gene (reference sequence). CDR3 length: 13 amino acids. CDR3 region: CSAWDTYSYEQYF. The CDR3 nucleotides are TGCAGTGCGTGGGACACCTACTCCTACGAGCAGTACTTC.

CDR3 sequence: CASSPSGILDEQYF. As DNA, the CDR3 is TGTGCCAGCAGCCCCAGCGGGATACTGGACGAGCAGTACTTC. This chain connects TRBV12-3 or TRBV12-4 to TRBJ2-7, with 7 bases fitting TRBD2. J gave up 5 bases and V 6 bases, and 10 bases lay outside the gene matches. The CDR3 contains 14 residues.

The chain carries TRBV5-1 and TRBJ2-7, with 7 bases that match TRBD1. The V gene end was trimmed by 5 bases and the J gene end by 5 bases; junction bases not matched to a gene: 7. The CDR3 loop spans 13 amino acids. Germline V gene sequence: CDR1 SGHRS, CDR2 YFSETQ. CDR3: CASRADRANEQYF. The CDR3 DNA reads as TGCGCCAGCAGGGCTGACAGGGCCAACGAGCAGTACTTC.

The V gene is TRBV20-1, the J gene TRBJ2-1, with 7 bases identical to TRBD1. The V gene end was trimmed by 4 bases and the J gene end by 3 bases; junction bases not matched to a gene: 6. This CDR3 has 14 amino acids. CDR1 DFQATT and CDR2 SNEGSKA come from the germline V gene (reference sequence). This CDR3 reads CSATQTGVYNEQFF. DNA for the CDR3: TGCAGTGCTACCCAAACAGGGGTCTACAATGAGCAGTTCTTC.

The chain combines TRBV20-1 with TRBJ2-5; 13 bases match TRBD2. Near its end, the DNA agrees better with TRBJ2-1, so the J call may be wrong. CDR1 and CDR2 from the germline V gene are DFQATT and SNEGSKA (reference sequence). The CDR3 is 16 residues long. The DNA for the CDR3 is TGCAGTGCTAGAGGGACTAGCGGGAGTGCAGGGAATGAGCAGTTCTTC. Translated, it gives CSARGTSGSAGNEQFF.

The table lists this clonotype with a few counts. The V and J genes are TRBV7-2 and TRBJ2-5; 10 nucleotides align to TRBD1. Germline V gene lookup returns CDR1 SGHTA and CDR2 FQGNSA. The CDR3 extends over 15 amino acids. Unmatched junction bases numbered 7, after V lost 7 bases and J lost 2 bases. The CDR3 sequence: CASILGTGVQETQYF. CDR3 DNA sequence: TGTGCCAGCATTCTGGGGACAGGGGTACAAGAGACCCAGTACTTC.

The chain uses TRBV7-2 and TRBJ2-1; the match to TRBD2 covers 8 bases. Germline CDR1 SGHTA, CDR2 FQGNSA. Germline trimming cut 4 bases from V and 7 bases from J; bases unmatched to any gene: 9. The CDR3 sequence is 15 residues long. Here the CDR3 DNA reads TGTGCCAGCAGCTACGGGGGGGGGTTACGGAATGAGCAGTTCTTC. Its protein is CASSYGGGLRNEQFF.

This clonotype was detected only a few times. The rearrangement links TRBV23-1 to TRBJ1-2; D is perhaps TRBD1 (6 bases). TRBV23-1 falls under the ORF class, with uncertain function. The CDR3 has 13 amino acids. Trimming pared 6 bases from V and 4 bases from J, leaving 12 bases between. This CDR3 is CASRPQGFYGYTF. Written as DNA, the CDR3 is TGCGCCAGCAGGCCACAGGGCTTCTATGGCTACACCTTC.

The genes are TRBV7-8 and TRBJ2-3; TRBD2 aligns across 13 bases. Germline V gene lookup returns CDR1 SGHVS and CDR2 FQNEAQ. The CDR3 covers 18 residues. V dropped 8 bases and J dropped 2; count of bases not matched to a gene: 13. CDR3 protein: CASDQLAGGPTLTDTQYF. CDR3 bases: TGTGCCAGCGACCAACTAGCGGGAGGGCCTACTCTCACAGATACGCAGTATTTT.

The chain employs TRBV18 and TRBJ2-1; D gene unclear. Per germline, CDR1 KGHSH and CDR2 LQKENI. The CDR3 extends over 14 amino acids. Between the trimmed V and J ends, which lost 2 bases and 4 bases, there was a span of 9 bases. The DNA of the CDR3 is TGTGCCAGCTCACCAGATCCGAATTACAATGAGCAGTTCTTC. This codes for CASSPDPNYNEQFF. Complete variable domain (other parts from reference TRBV18 and TRBJ2-1): NAGVMQNPRHLVRRRGQEARLRCSPMKGHSHVYWYRQLPEEGLKFMVYLQKENIIDESGMPKERFSAEFPKEGPSILRIQQVVRGDSAAYFCASSPDPNYNEQFFGPGTRLTVL.

This clonotype was seen only a few times. The chain joins TRBV2 to TRBJ2-1, with D perhaps matching TRBD2 (5 bases). The CDR3 sequence is 16 residues long. Trimming left V 6 bases short and J 6 bases short, with 21 bases between. Per the germline V gene, CDR1 is SNHLY and CDR2 is FYNNEI. CDR3 amino acids: CASRRPLGKTSNEQFF. As DNA, the CDR3 is TGTGCCAGCAGGAGGCCACTAGGGAAAACGAGCAATGAGCAGTTCTTC.

This clonotype turned up a few times. This chain uses TRBV6-6 with TRBJ1-6; D possibly corresponds to TRBD1 (6 bases). The germline V gene encodes CDR1 MNHNY and CDR2 SVGAGI (reference sequence). V dropped 4 bases and J dropped 6 bases, with 13 bases sitting between them. The CDR3 runs 15 residues. CDR3 DNA: TGTGCCAGCAGTTCGCAGGGGATCGGTAATTCACCCCTCCACTTT. Translation: CASSSQGIGNSPLHF.

This clonotype has only a few counts. The J gene is TRBJ2-7, the V gene TRBV19, with D unresolved. This CDR3 spans 14 amino acids. V dropped 1 base and J dropped 1 base, with 8 bases sitting between them. Germline V gives CDR1 LNHDA, CDR2 SQIVND (reference sequence). In nucleotides, the CDR3 is TGTGCCAGTAGTATAGGTCCGGATTCCTACGAGCAGTACTTC. It yields the protein CASSIGPDSYEQYF.

The chain recombines TRBV7-2 with TRBJ2-5; perhaps TRBD2 as D (6 bases). The CDR3 is 15 amino acids. V shed 7 bases and J shed 4 bases, with 19 bases lying between them. Germline CDR1 reads SGHTA; CDR2 reads FQGNSA. CDR3 nucleotide sequence: TGTGCCAGCAAATCCCAGCCACAGGAGGGAGAGACCCAGTACTTC. Its protein is CASKSQPQEGETQYF.

There are a few counts of this clonotype. The rearrangement joins TRBV11-2 to TRBJ2-4, with 9 positions matching TRBD2. Germline CDR1 reads SGHAT; CDR2 reads FQNNGV. The CDR3 runs 13 residues. V lost 5 bases to trimming and J lost 7 bases; unmatched junction nucleotides: 3. The CDR3: CASSGGLANIQYF. The CDR3 region has the DNA TGTGCCAGCAGCGGAGGACTAGCGAACATTCAGTACTTC.

This chain connects TRBV7-9 to TRBJ2-1; 7 bases agree with TRBD2. Germline V CDR1 and CDR2: SEHNR, FQNEAQ (reference sequence). CDR3 length: 17 residues. V shed 4 bases, J shed 0 bases, and the junction held 9 bases outside the gene matches. The CDR3 bases are TGTGCCAGCAGCTCCCCTAGGGGCGGGAGCTCCTACAATGAGCAGTTCTTC. It translates to CASSSPRGGSSYNEQFF.

In its sample, this clonotype was seen a few times. A junction boundary mismatches the germline segment, possibly from a read error. The V call is TRBV7-2, the J call TRBJ2-6, with D possibly being TRBD1 (6 bases). The CDR3 sequence is 16 residues long. The germline V gene has CDR1 SGHTA and CDR2 FQGNSA. The CDR3 nucleotides read TGTGCCAGCAGCTTCCGGACAGTCTCTGGGGCCGACGTCCTGACTTTC. Amino acid sequence: CASSFRTVSGADVLTF. Full variable domain (remainder filled in from reference TRBV7-2 and TRBJ2-6): GAGVSQSPSNKVTEKGKDVELRCDPISGHTALYWYRQSLGQGLEFLIYFQGNSAPDKSGLPSDRFSAERTGGSVSTLTIQRTQQEDSAVYLCASSFRTVSGADVLTFGAGSRLTVL.

The chain carries TRBV3-1 and TRBJ2-5, with 10 bases matching TRBD2. TRBJ2-7 matches the DNA end more closely, so the J call is doubtful. This CDR3 spans 17 amino acids. The germline gives CDR1 LGHDT, CDR2 YNNKEL (reference sequence). The CDR3 coding sequence is TGTGCCAGCAGCCAAGAAAGGCTAGCGGGGGAGAACTACGAGCAGTACTTC. Translated, it gives CASSQERLAGENYEQYF.

This rearrangement joins TRBV4-1 to TRBJ2-3, with 11 bases matching TRBD2. J was trimmed by 0 bases and V by 2 bases; bases with no gene match: 1. Per germline, CDR1 MGHRA and CDR2 YSYEKL. The CDR3 spans 16 residues. The CDR3 sequence: CASSQTSGGSTDTQYF. CDR3 DNA sequence: TGCGCCAGCAGCCAAACTAGCGGGGGAAGCACAGATACGCAGTATTTT.

This clonotype was observed once. The chain uses TRBV12-3 or TRBV12-4 and TRBJ2-5, with TRBD2 identical over 14 bases. The CDR3 runs to 15 residues. Unmatched junction bases numbered 9, after V lost 10 bases and J lost 5 bases. CDR3 sequence (DNA): TGTGCCACCCGACTAGCGGGGGGGAAAATGGAGACCCAGTACTTC. Translated: CATRLAGGKMETQYF.

This clonotype turned up a few times. The V and J genes are TRBV5-1 and TRBJ2-5, with 10 nucleotides matching TRBD1. The CDR3 is made up of 16 amino acids. V was clipped by 4 bases and J by 3 bases; unmatched bases: 9. The V gene's germline CDR1 is SGHRS and CDR2 YFSETQ. The CDR3 DNA is TGCGCCAGCAGCGGGCATCGACAGGGGGCGAAAGAGACCCAGTACTTC. Translating gives CASSGHRQGAKETQYF.

This rearrangement joins TRBV7-8 to TRBJ2-7; 9 bases are a match to TRBD2. The CDR3 runs to 16 residues. Looked up from germline, CDR1 is SGHVS and CDR2 is FQNEAQ. The ends lost 5 bases at V and 7 bases at J; junction bases unmatched: 15. CDR3 bases: TGTGCCAGCAGCCCCACCCGCCTAGCGGGGTCGGGAGAGCAGTACTTC. Encoded protein: CASSPTRLAGSGEQYF.

The CDR3 DNA reads TGTGCCAGCAGCCAAGAGGGGACTAGCGGCCGGCGGGAGCAGTACTTC. Its protein is CASSQEGTSGRREQYF. V and J are TRBV3-1 and TRBJ2-7, with 11 nucleotides matching TRBD2. Germline lookup yields CDR1 LGHDT and CDR2 YNNKEL (reference sequence). With 0 bases clipped from V and 7 bases from J, the junction kept 8 bases outside the gene matches. The CDR3 length is 16 residues.

At least ten counts were recorded for this clonotype. The chain links TRBV5-5 to TRBJ2-5; weak D call: TRBD1 (5 bases). V was trimmed by 5 bases and J by 5 bases, leaving 13 bases between them. The germline V gene encodes CDR1 SGHKS and CDR2 YYEKEE (reference sequence). The CDR3 extends over 13 amino acids. CDR3: CASSLSGSETQYF. CDR3 coding DNA: TGTGCCAGCAGTCTCTCAGGGTCGGAGACCCAGTACTTC.

The chain joins TRBV15 to TRBJ2-1; TRBD2 matches 8 bases. The CDR3 sequence is 16 residues long. Germline lookup yields CDR1 LNHNV and CDR2 YYDKDF (reference sequence). With 11 bases clipped from V and 4 bases from J, the junction kept 16 bases outside the gene matches. The DNA for the CDR3 is TGTGCCGCCGTGGGGAGAAGGACTAGCAGGTACAATGAGCAGTTCTTC. Its protein is CAAVGRRTSRYNEQFF.

This clonotype was seen more than once but under ten times. V and J are TRBV30 and TRBJ1-1; no definite D call. The germline CDR1 and CDR2 sequences are GTSNPN and SVGIG (reference sequence). Trimming pared 1 base from V and 3 bases from J, leaving 18 bases between. This CDR3 has 16 amino acids. The CDR3 reads CAWSARWGGADTEAFF. CDR3 DNA sequence: TGTGCCTGGAGTGCCCGATGGGGAGGAGCGGACACTGAAGCTTTCTTT.